These T cell receptor beta chains were read from a single sample in a study of T cell responses to AZD1222 COVID-19 vaccine. The assay was immunoSEQ multiplex PCR, and TCRdb's table has in-frame clones only and misses some. The sample yields under 130,000 clones, roughly 91% seen once. This material consisted of peripheral blood, taken on day 0 of AZD1222 vaccination. Receptor source: an adult in good health. CDR3s leave out the opening cysteine and the closing phenylalanine or tryptophan.

V gene	J gene	CDR3 protein
TRBV7-2	TRBJ2-7	ASSRTGAVEQY
TRBV29-1	TRBJ2-7	SVELGEGGGSSYEQY
TRBV6-5	TRBJ1-1	ASRGTGGRRTEAF
TRBV4-1	TRBJ2-3	ASSQGVIAGTSTDTQY
TRBV5-5	TRBJ1-4	ASSNQGVTNEKLF
TRBV19	TRBJ1-2	ASSGPTRKHAGGYGYT
TRBV18	TRBJ2-2	ASSPPGTGSNTGELF
TRBV28	TRBJ1-5	ASSRGGSNQPQH
TRBV7-9	TRBJ1-4	ASSFGQGAGNEKLF
TRBV4-2	TRBJ1-4	ASSQVEGGVEKLF
TRBV18	TRBJ1-3	ASSWDNGNTIY
TRBV19	TRBJ1-3	ASSGGWAPTVAN
TRBV7-9	TRBJ2-2	ASSLTGQGVNTGELF
TRBV7-8	TRBJ1-5	ASSLQGNQPQH
TRBV3-1/TRBV3-2	TRBJ1-1	ASSLPPPGRNTEAF
TRBV9	TRBJ1-2	ASSVDETGGGDGYT
TRBV7-2	TRBJ2-3	ASSRGASTDTQY
TRBV28	TRBJ1-4	ASSFEGKGPNEKLF
TRBV7-2	TRBJ2-1	ASSSAGQGSNEQF